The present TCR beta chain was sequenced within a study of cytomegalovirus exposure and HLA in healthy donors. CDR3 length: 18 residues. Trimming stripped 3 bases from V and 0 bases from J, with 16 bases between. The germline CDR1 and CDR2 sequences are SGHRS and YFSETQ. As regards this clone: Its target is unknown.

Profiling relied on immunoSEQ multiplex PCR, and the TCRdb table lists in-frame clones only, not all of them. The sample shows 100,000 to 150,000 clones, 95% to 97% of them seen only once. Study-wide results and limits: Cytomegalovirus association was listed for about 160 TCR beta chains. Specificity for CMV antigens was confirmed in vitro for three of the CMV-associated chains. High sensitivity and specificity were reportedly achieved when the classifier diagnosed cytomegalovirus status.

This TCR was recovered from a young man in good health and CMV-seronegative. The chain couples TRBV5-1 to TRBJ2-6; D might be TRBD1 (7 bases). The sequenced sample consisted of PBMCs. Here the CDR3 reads CASSSAGQLSSGANVLTF. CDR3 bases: TGCGCCAGCAGCTCGGCGGGACAGCTTAGCTCTGGGGCCAACGTCCTGACTTTC.